This T cell receptor (beta chain) was retrieved from a study of blood T cells in healthy people across ages. Study results and caveats: Diversity was estimated from one million T cells, and these estimates were considered underestimates. Age brought a roughly linear fall in TCR beta diversity measured per million T cells.

V lost 6 bases to trimming and J lost 6 bases, with 17 bases between them. The CDR3 has 15 amino acids. CDR1 and CDR2 (germline): MNHEY, SVGEGT. This clonotype appeared a few times. Its antigen remains unknown. For the second PCR, which ran for roughly 7 to 11 cycles, a sample-barcoded 5' primer and a J-beta primer mix were used. Each cDNA molecule carried a tag from a template-switch adaptor that contained 12 random nucleotides. MiXCR, run by TCRdb on the 5' RACE reads, gives a single entry per CDR3 protein. The sample contains hundreds of thousands of distinct CDR3 sequences, approximately 35% of which appear only once.

The chain carries TRBV6-2 or TRBV6-3 and TRBJ2-2; tentative D call: TRBD2 (5 bases). Sequencing used blood. This TCR was recovered from a man in his late teens or twenties in good health. CDR3 loop: CASRPDGESAGELFF. The CDR3 DNA is TGTGCCAGCAGGCCTGACGGGGAAAGCGCCGGGGAGCTGTTTTTT.